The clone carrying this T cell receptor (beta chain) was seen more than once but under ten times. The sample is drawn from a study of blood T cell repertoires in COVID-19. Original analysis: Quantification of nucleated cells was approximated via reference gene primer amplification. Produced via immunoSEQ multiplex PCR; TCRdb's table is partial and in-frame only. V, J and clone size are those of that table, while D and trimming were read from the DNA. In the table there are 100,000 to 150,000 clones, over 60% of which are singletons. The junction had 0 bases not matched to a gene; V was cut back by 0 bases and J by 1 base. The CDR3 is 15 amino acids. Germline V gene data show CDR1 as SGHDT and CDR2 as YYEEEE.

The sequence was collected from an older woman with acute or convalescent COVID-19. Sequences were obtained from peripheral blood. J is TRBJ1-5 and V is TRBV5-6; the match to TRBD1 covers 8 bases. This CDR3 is CASSLAGGSNQPQHF. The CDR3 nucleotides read TGTGCCAGCAGCTTGGCAGGGGGCAGCAATCAGCCCCAGCATTTT.